A single sample gave rise to the 27 T cell receptor beta chains below, sequenced in a study of blood T cells in healthy people across ages. For the second PCR, which ran for about 7 to 12 cycles, a sample-barcoded 5' primer and a J-beta primer mix were used. TCRdb recomputed calls from the 5' RACE reads with MiXCR, one row per CDR3 protein. The sample has about 900,000 distinct CDR3 sequences; approximately 67% are singletons. Sequencing used blood. The receptors derive from a young man in good health.

This chain uses TRBV3-1 with TRBJ1-4, with a tentative D call TRBD1 (6 bases). Germline V gene data show CDR1 as LGHDT and CDR2 as YNNKEL (reference sequence). This CDR3 is built from 15 residues. Trimming stripped 5 bases from V and 3 bases from J, with 13 bases between. CDR3 coding DNA: TGTGCCAGCAGCGGGGGGGCGCTGGCTAATGAAAAACTGTTTTTT. Translated, it gives CASSGGALANEKLFF.

The chain combines TRBV7-9 with TRBJ2-3, with 8 nucleotides matching TRBD1. Unmatched junction bases numbered 10, after V lost 5 bases and J lost 0 bases. CDR1 and CDR2 from the germline V gene are SEHNR and FQNEAQ (reference sequence). The CDR3 has 17 amino acids. The CDR3 protein is CASSHPPGTGSTDTQYF. In DNA form, the CDR3 reads TGTGCCAGCAGCCATCCACCCGGGACAGGTAGCACAGATACGCAGTATTTT.

The J gene is TRBJ1-1, the V gene TRBV6-5; the match to TRBD1 covers 8 bases. V lost 7 bases, J lost 6 bases, and 7 bases stayed unmatched. Germline values: CDR1 MNHEY, CDR2 SVGAGI. CDR3 length: 13 residues. The CDR3 DNA reads as TGTGCCAGCACCCACAGGGGGGATTCTGAAGCTTTCTTT. Protein product: CASTHRGDSEAFF.

The chain employs TRBV20-1 and TRBJ1-2, with TRBD1 matching 8 bases. The V segment lost 5 bases and the J segment 3 bases; nucleotides outside the gene matches: 5. CDR1 is DFQATT and CDR2 is SNEGSKA in the germline V gene (reference sequence). This CDR3 comprises 13 residues. For the CDR3, the DNA is TGCAGTGCTCCAGGACAGGGTTACTATGGCTACACCTTC. Its translation is CSAPGQGYYGYTF.

The rearrangement uses TRBV28 and TRBJ2-4, with TRBD2 as a possible D gene (6 bases). Germline values: CDR1 MDHEN, CDR2 SYDVKM. The CDR3 is 14 amino acids. V lost 6 bases and J lost 10, with 19 bases in between. The CDR3 protein is CASSSRLGAGIQYF. The CDR3, as DNA: TGTGCCAGCAGCTCCAGGTTAGGGGCGGGAATTCAGTACTTC.

The V gene is TRBV27, the J gene TRBJ1-4, with TRBD1 identical over 7 bases. J gave up 8 bases and V 6 bases, and 21 bases lay outside the gene matches. CDR3 size: 18 residues. Germline V gene data show CDR1 as MNHEY and CDR2 as SMNVEV (reference sequence). CDR3 in DNA: TGTGCCAGCAGCAGGGACAGAGACCGAATAGGTGGTGAAGAAAAACTGTTTTTT. It specifies CASSRDRDRIGGEEKLFF. The full variable domain, in which reference TRBV27 and TRBJ1-4 provide the parts outside the CDR3, is EAQVTQNPRYLITVTGKKLTVTCSQNMNHEYMSWYRQDPGLGLRQIYYSMNVEVTDKGDVPEGYKVSRKEKRNFPLILESPSPNQTSLYFCASSRDRDRIGGEEKLFFGSGTQLSVL.

The chain carries TRBV9 and TRBJ2-1, with 8 nucleotides matching TRBD1. Trimming cost V 0 bases and J 7 bases; bases outside gene matches: 9. This CDR3 comprises 16 residues. Per the germline V gene, CDR1 is SGDLS and CDR2 is YYNGEE. CDR3: CASSVAGQGAQNEQFF. CDR3 bases: TGTGCCAGCAGCGTAGCGGGTCAGGGGGCTCAAAATGAGCAGTTCTTC.

The chain employs TRBV5-1 and TRBJ2-7; 8 nucleotides match TRBD2. The CDR3 runs to 15 residues. The germline V gene has CDR1 SGHRS and CDR2 YFSETQ. Losses at the gene ends were 3 bases for V and 4 bases for J; bases not matched to a gene: 9. CDR3 sequence reads: CASSSVAGQDYEQYF. In nucleotides, the CDR3 is TGCGCCAGCAGCTCCGTAGCGGGACAAGATTACGAGCAGTACTTC.

This rearrangement joins TRBV27 to TRBJ2-7; TRBD2 aligns across 9 bases. With V trimmed by 3 bases and J by 2 bases, 5 bases remained unmatched. The CDR3 loop spans 15 amino acids. The V gene's germline CDR1 is MNHEY and CDR2 SMNVEV (reference sequence). The CDR3 DNA reads as TGTGCCAGCAGTTTTACCGCTAGCGGGGCCTACGAGCAGTACTTC. It translates to CASSFTASGAYEQYF.

The chain employs TRBV5-6 and TRBJ1-2, with 9 bases identical to TRBD1. V shed 0 bases, J shed 6 bases, and the junction held 0 bases outside the gene matches. CDR1 SGHDT and CDR2 YYEEEE come from the germline V gene. This CDR3 spans 13 amino acids. The CDR3 DNA reads TGTGCCAGCAGCTTGGGGGACAGGGATGGCTACACCTTC. Translated: CASSLGDRDGYTF.

The chain carries TRBV12-3 or TRBV12-4 and TRBJ2-2; 8 bases map to TRBD1. The CDR3 covers 16 residues. J gave up 2 bases and V 6 bases, and 8 bases lay outside the gene matches. Here the CDR3 DNA reads TGTGCCAGCAGGACGCCGCAGGGGGCTAACACCGGGGAGCTGTTTTTT. Protein product: CASRTPQGANTGELFF.

V gene TRBV7-2 combines with J gene TRBJ2-5; D may be TRBD1 or TRBD2 (5 bases each). The closer fit of TRBJ2-7 to the DNA end suggests the J call may be wrong. The CDR3 is made up of 15 amino acids. The germline gives CDR1 SGHTA, CDR2 FQGNSA. The DNA of the CDR3 is TGTGCCAGCAGCTTATTGGGGGTCGCGCAGGGCGAGCAGTACTTC. It specifies CASSLLGVAQGEQYF.

This sequence joins TRBV7-2 and TRBJ2-4; D is perhaps TRBD1 (6 bases). The J call may not be correct, given that the DNA end is closer to TRBJ2-7. Germline loops: CDR1 SGHTA, CDR2 FQGNSA. CDR3 length: 15 amino acids. CDR3 coding DNA: TGTGCCAGCAGCTTAGTAGGGGGAGCAACCGACGAGCAGTACTTC. This gives the protein CASSLVGGATDEQYF.

The table lists this clonotype with a few counts. The chain recombines TRBV6-2 or TRBV6-3 with TRBJ1-2; D gene ambiguous. The CDR3 totals 13 residues. The V gene's germline CDR1 is MNHEY and CDR2 SVGEGT. Trimming left V 2 bases short and J 3 bases short, with 7 bases between. CDR3 sequence: CASSYLLDYGYTF. Written as DNA, the CDR3 is TGTGCCAGCAGTTACCTCCTCGACTATGGCTACACCTTC.

The gene calls are TRBV28 and TRBJ2-5; the D gene is possibly TRBD2 (6 bases). Germline V gene sequence: CDR1 MDHEN, CDR2 SYDVKM. The CDR3 is 13 amino acids. Trimming removed 6 bases at V and 5 bases at J, with 13 bases between. Written as DNA, the CDR3 is TGTGCCAGCAGCCCGGGGGATAGGGAGACCCAGTACTTC. Translation gives CASSPGDRETQYF.

The chain combines TRBV20-1 with TRBJ2-5; D unclear. The CDR3 has 13 amino acids. The V gene's germline CDR1 is DFQATT and CDR2 SNEGSKA (reference sequence). The V end lost 0 bases, the J end lost 3 bases, and 8 bases lay between the germline ends. CDR3 nucleotide sequence: TGCAGTGCTAGAGATGCGCCCGAAGAGACCCAGTACTTC. Translated, it gives CSARDAPEETQYF.

The chain uses TRBV7-2 and TRBJ2-1; either TRBD1 or TRBD2 may supply D (5 bases each). V was cut by 1 base and J by 8 bases, with 12 bases left in between. CDR1 and CDR2 from the germline V gene are SGHTA and FQGNSA. This CDR3 spans 14 amino acids. The CDR3 loop is CASSLVPGLDEQFF. The CDR3 nucleotides read TGTGCCAGCAGCTTAGTCCCGGGGCTGGATGAGCAGTTCTTC.

CDR3 coding DNA: TGTGCCATCCTCCGGACCGACGAGCAGTACTTC. This codes for CAILRTDEQYF. The V gene is TRBV10-3, the J gene TRBJ2-7; no firm D call. The CDR3 loop spans 11 amino acids. Germline V gene sequence: CDR1 ENHRY, CDR2 SYGVKD. V shed 8 bases and J shed 5 bases, with 10 bases lying between them.

This chain joins TRBV18 and TRBJ1-6; no definite D call. Trimming removed 3 bases at V and 4 bases at J, with 10 bases between. The CDR3 length is 15 residues. In germline, CDR1 is KGHSH, CDR2 LQKENI. As DNA, the CDR3 is TGTGCCAGCTCACCGGGTGTTGTATATAATTCACCCCTCCACTTT. It codes for CASSPGVVYNSPLHF.

The chain uses TRBV27 and TRBJ1-6, with TRBD1 matching 7 bases. V lost 4 bases and J lost 5; bases outside the gene matches: 2. Germline-derived CDR1 and CDR2 are MNHEY and SMNVEV (reference sequence). The CDR3 runs to 14 residues. Here the CDR3 DNA reads TGTGCCAGCAGTTGGGGACAGAATAATTCACCCCTCCACTTT. Protein sequence: CASSWGQNNSPLHF.

This chain uses TRBV27 with TRBJ2-6; D is undetermined. CDR1 and CDR2 (germline): MNHEY, SMNVEV (reference sequence). CDR3 size: 16 residues. V was trimmed by 5 bases and J by 2 bases, leaving 13 bases between them. The CDR3 region has the DNA TGTGCCAGCAGTGGGCCCTCTGCCCCTGGGGCCAACGTCCTGACTTTC. Translation gives CASSGPSAPGANVLTF.

The V and J genes are TRBV20-1 and TRBJ2-3, with D hard to call. Trimming shortened V by 2 bases and J by 5 bases, and 17 bases separated the two germline ends. The CDR3 is made up of 15 amino acids. The germline CDR1 and CDR2 sequences are DFQATT and SNEGSKA (reference sequence). CDR3 sequence (DNA): TGCAGTGCTAGAAATCGTATCGACCGTTTAGATACGCAGTATTTT. Residues: CSARNRIDRLDTQYF.

This chain joins TRBV20-1 and TRBJ2-7; D possibly corresponds to TRBD1 (5 bases). The length of the CDR3 is 16 residues. The germline V gene has CDR1 DFQATT and CDR2 SNEGSKA (reference sequence). V lost 4 bases to trimming and J lost 4 bases, with 23 bases between them. The CDR3 bases are TGCAGTGCTACGCACACAAAAGACCCAACAGGTTACGAGCAGTACTTC. Its protein is CSATHTKDPTGYEQYF.

The V and J genes are TRBV7-9 and TRBJ1-2, with no clear D. The CDR3 spans 15 residues. V was pared by 0 bases and J by 6 bases, with 14 bases between. The V gene's germline CDR1 is SEHNR and CDR2 FQNEAQ (reference sequence). Here the CDR3 DNA reads TGTGCCAGCAGCTTAGCAGTTCCCCTGCAGGATGGCTACACCTTC. Encoded protein: CASSLAVPLQDGYTF.

The chain employs TRBV6-2 or TRBV6-3 and TRBJ2-7; D call uncertain. Germline assignment: CDR1 MNHEY and CDR2 SVGEGT. The CDR3 totals 12 residues. With 2 bases removed from V and 7 bases from J, the gap between germline ends came to 9 bases. CDR3 sequence: CASSYAGWEQYF. The CDR3 region has the DNA TGTGCCAGCAGTTACGCTGGGTGGGAGCAGTACTTC.

There are a few counts of this clonotype. The rearrangement links TRBV15 to TRBJ2-5; 8 nucleotides agree with TRBD1. TRBJ2-7 matches the DNA end more closely, so the J call is doubtful. This CDR3 contains 14 residues. Germline V lookup: CDR1 LNHNV, CDR2 YYDKDF (reference sequence). CDR3 amino acids: CATSRAQGAYEQYF. The CDR3 nucleotides read TGTGCCACCAGCAGAGCGCAGGGGGCTTACGAGCAGTACTTC.

This clonotype occurred a few times. The chain has TRBV3-1 and TRBJ2-5; TRBD2 is a possible D gene (5 bases). The CDR3 contains 16 residues. Germline V gives CDR1 LGHDT, CDR2 YNNKEL (reference sequence). V lost 4 bases to trimming and J lost 11 bases, with 26 bases between them. DNA of the CDR3: TGTGCCAGCAGCCCCATTGCTGGGGTCGGTTTGGGAGAGCAGTACTTC. Residues: CASSPIAGVGLGEQYF.